This entry is about one TCR beta chain. Its antigen is not identified. This specimen comes from a study of Ad26.COV2.S vaccination and SARS-CoV-2 variants. The wider study: By the intramuscular route, Ad26.COV2.S was given once, or twice 56 days apart. The study, taken as a whole, reports: Marked by substantial breadth, spike-specific CD8+ and CD4+ T cell responses were reportedly seen after vaccination. Comparability of non-spike TCR breadth was observed across vaccine and placebo recipients.

The sample's treatment: around 19 received Ad26.COV2.S at low or high dose, single or two shots; 5 received placebo; per-sample allocation not given. Specimens were obtained on day 63 following the first vaccine or placebo injection. The vaccine delivered Wuhan-strain SARS-CoV-2 spike through an Ad26 vector. Using immunoSEQ multiplex PCR, the repertoire was profiled, and TCRdb retains in-frame clones only, with some absent. There are roughly 390,000 clones in the sample; approximately 90% occur only once, and 3.5% lies in the top ten. Trimming cost V 0 bases and J 4 bases, with 15 bases left between them. The CDR3 totals 17 residues. Germline V gene data show CDR1 as LGHNA and CDR2 as YNFKEQ.

The specimen was peripheral blood, collected in a trial of Ad26.COV2.S vaccine versus placebo. This sequence originates from a person aged 18 to 65 who received the Ad26.COV2.S COVID-19 vaccine or a placebo. The chain is built from TRBV4-2 and TRBJ2-2; D may be TRBD2 (5 bases). This CDR3 is CASSQDSRARGTGELFF. The DNA for the CDR3 is TGTGCCAGCAGCCAAGATAGCCGGGCACGGGGCACCGGGGAGCTGTTTTTT.